This TCR beta chain was sequenced for a study of response to subunit inactivated influenza vaccine. TCRdb reprocessed the RT-PCR reads with MiXCR, giving one entry per CDR3 protein. The table shows about 540,000 distinct CDR3 sequences, with roughly 25% occurring only once. A note on this clonotype: The antigen remains unidentified.

With 5 bases removed from V and 6 bases from J, the gap between germline ends came to 21 bases. Germline V gives CDR1 SGHTA, CDR2 FQGTGA. This CDR3 contains 16 residues. Findings of the study overall: Authors proposed each seasonal influenza vaccination draws in few new T cells.

Another study also made use of these data, one on T cells expressing NK-cell markers. That work contributes: What made the TCR beta cDNA was 5'RACE template switching with UMIs. Whether expanded NKG2C+ T cell clones were HCMV specific stayed uncertain.

The chain links TRBV7-3 to TRBJ2-3; perhaps TRBD2 as D (6 bases). The TCR originated in a man aged 45-65 years who received an inactivated influenza vaccine. The sample here was CD4+ T cells sorted from PBMCs, taken 11 to 12 days after vaccination. The CDR3 DNA follows: TGTGCCAGCAGCCTTTCCGGGACTCTAGTGGGGGATACGCAGTATTTT. The encoded protein is CASSLSGTLVGDTQYF.